The T cell receptor (beta chain) under discussion was sequenced for a study of blood T cell repertoires in COVID-19. About the research overall: COVID-19 samples, acute and convalescent, were from the United States, Italy and Spain.

Participants were placed into cohorts based on the clinical history they reported. Germline V lookup: CDR1 MNHNS, CDR2 SASEGT. The CDR3 sequence is 15 residues long. V lost 2 bases, J lost 4 bases, and 6 bases stayed unmatched. The method was immunoSEQ multiplex PCR; TCRdb's version includes in-frame clones alone and lacks a portion of them. The sample contains 200,000 to 300,000 clones, roughly 86% of which appear only once. The sample consisted of PBMCs or T cells enriched from blood (not recorded which). This chain connects TRBV6-1 to TRBJ2-7; 9 bases are a match to TRBD2. The sequence was obtained from a woman aged 40 to 50 with acute COVID-19. CDR3 DNA sequence: TGTGCCAGCAGTGAACTGGCGGGAGGGCCGTACGAGCAGTACTTC. Translated: CASSELAGGPYEQYF.